What follows are 18 T cell receptor beta chains derived from one specimen sequenced in a study of vaccination effects on CD4 cells after COVID-19. The antigens these receptors bind are not known. Before sequencing, viral peptide pools were used by the ViraFEST assay to expand antigen-specific CD4+ T cells. Following culture for around 10 days, CD4+ T cells were isolated. Vaccine recipients had no previous SARS-CoV-2 infection; their nucleocapsid antibodies were negative. Profiled with immunoSEQ multiplex PCR; TCRdb holds only in-frame clones, not every one. The repertoire holds 41,000 or so clones, with around 67% as singletons. The specimen was CD4+ T cells from PBMCs cultured with HCoV-OC43 spike peptides, collected before COVID-19 vaccination. Subset defined: HCoV-OC43 spike overlapping peptide pool stimulation. These receptors were obtained from a human donor who received a COVID-19 vaccine.

The chain links TRBV19 to TRBJ1-1; TRBD1 aligns across 10 bases. Germline values: CDR1 LNHDA, CDR2 SQIVND (reference sequence). This CDR3 contains 12 residues. Trimming removed 7 bases from V and 11 bases from J; junction bases left unmatched: 7. This CDR3 is CASTRTGGSAFF. The CDR3 DNA follows: TGTGCCAGTACCCGGACAGGGGGTTCCGCTTTCTTT. The full variable domain, with the rest looked up from reference TRBV19 and TRBJ1-1, is DGGITQSPKYLFRKEGQNVTLSCEQNLNHDAMYWYRQDPGQGLRLIYYSQIVNDFQKGDIAEGYSVSREKKESFPLTVTSAQKNPTAFYLCASTRTGGSAFFGQGTRLTVV.

The V and J genes are TRBV29-1 and TRBJ2-3; no clear D gene. Germline V lookup: CDR1 SQVTM, CDR2 ANQGSEA. CDR3 length equals 12 residues. Trimming removed 5 bases at V and 3 bases at J, with 9 bases between. The CDR3 sequence: CSVHRETDTQYF. The DNA for the CDR3 is TGCAGCGTTCACCGAGAAACAGATACGCAGTATTTT.

This clone was detected only a few times. The chain is built from TRBV9 and TRBJ1-1, with a weak D call TRBD1 (5 bases). Germline assignment: CDR1 SGDLS and CDR2 YYNGEE. The V end lost 4 bases, the J end lost 0 bases, and 13 bases lay between the germline ends. CDR3 size: 15 residues. CDR3 amino acids: CASSPRGTMNTEAFF. The CDR3 DNA follows: TGTGCCAGCAGCCCAAGGGGAACCATGAACACTGAAGCTTTCTTT.

A few counts support this clone. The gene calls are TRBV7-2 and TRBJ1-3; D is uncertain. The CDR3 extends over 13 amino acids. CDR1 and CDR2 from the germline V gene are SGHTA and FQGNSA. V dropped 1 base and J dropped 8 bases, with 9 bases sitting between them. CDR3 sequence: CASSLVYEDTIYF. The CDR3 bases are TGTGCCAGCAGCTTAGTTTACGAGGACACCATATATTTT.

The chain combines TRBV24-1 with TRBJ2-1; 12 positions agree with TRBD2. V was pared by 3 bases and J by 6 bases, with 8 bases of the junction left unmatched. CDR1 is KGHDR and CDR2 is SFDVKD in the germline V gene. The CDR3 contains 17 residues. The CDR3 DNA reads as TGTGCCACCAGTGATCCGATACTAGCGGGGGGTTCCAATGAGCAGTTCTTC. Translating it yields CATSDPILAGGSNEQFF.

The chain recombines TRBV28 with TRBJ2-2; D ambiguous. The CDR3 is made up of 12 amino acids. Between the trimmed V and J ends, which lost 3 bases and 6 bases, there was a span of 5 bases. Germline-derived CDR1 and CDR2 are MDHEN and SYDVKM. The chain's CDR3 is CASSLGSGELFF. The CDR3, as DNA: TGTGCCAGCAGTTTGGGGTCCGGGGAGCTGTTTTTT. The full variable domain, in which reference TRBV28 and TRBJ2-2 provide the parts outside the CDR3, is DVKVTQSSRYLVKRTGEKVFLECVQDMDHENMFWYRQDPGLGLRLIYFSYDVKMKEKGDIPEGYSVSREKKERFSLILESASTNQTSMYLCASSLGSGELFFGEGSRLTVL.

The V call is TRBV3-1 (or the pseudogene TRBV3-2), the J call TRBJ2-1, with 11 bases that match TRBD2. Per the germline V gene, CDR1 is LGHDT and CDR2 is YNNKEL (reference sequence). V was clipped by 0 bases and J by 14 bases; unmatched bases: 6. This CDR3 has 14 residues. In DNA, the CDR3 is TGTGCCAGCAGCCAAGATTCAACTAGCGGGAGTAAGTTCTTC. Translation: CASSQDSTSGSKFF.

The chain uses TRBV27 and TRBJ1-1; D remains unclear. This CDR3 is 9 amino acids long. Per the germline V gene, CDR1 is MNHEY and CDR2 is SMNVEV (reference sequence). With 11 bases removed from V and 10 bases from J, the gap between germline ends came to 11 bases. The CDR3 DNA reads as TGTGCCGGGGTGACGGGAGCTTTCTTT. This codes for CAGVTGAFF.

The genes are TRBV12-3 or TRBV12-4 and TRBJ1-2; 7 bases fit TRBD1. The CDR3 runs to 13 residues. The J segment lost 2 bases and the V segment lost 6 bases, leaving 3 bases of the junction unmatched. The DNA of the CDR3 is TGTGCCAGCAGCCTACAGGGGAACTATGGCTACACCTTC. It translates to CASSLQGNYGYTF.

There are a few counts of this clone. This sequence joins TRBV5-1 and TRBJ2-7; the match to TRBD1 covers 10 bases. Germline CDR1 reads SGHRS; CDR2 reads YFSETQ. The CDR3 has 16 residues. V trimming: 0 bases; J trimming: 2 bases; junction bases outside the gene matches: 5. CDR3 coding DNA: TGCGCCAGCAGCTTGGGGGGGACAGGGGTCCCCTACGAGCAGTACTTC. It encodes CASSLGGTGVPYEQYF.

This clone was observed a few times. J is TRBJ2-7 and V is TRBV29-1, with TRBD1 identical over 7 bases. The CDR3 consists of 10 residues. The V segment lost 6 bases and the J segment 6 bases; nucleotides outside the gene matches: 2. CDR1 is SQVTM, CDR2 ANQGSEA, per germline. The CDR3 nucleotides read TGCAGCGTAGGGGACAGCGAGCAGTACTTC. Residues: CSVGDSEQYF.

This chain links TRBV30 with TRBJ1-1; possibly TRBD1 for D (5 bases). The CDR3 has 15 amino acids. V lost 0 bases, J lost 7 bases, and 18 bases lay in between. Germline lookup yields CDR1 GTSNPN and CDR2 SVGIG (reference sequence). CDR3 sequence reads: CAWSVGRGTPLEAFF. CDR3 coding DNA: TGTGCCTGGAGTGTAGGTAGGGGTACTCCCCTTGAAGCTTTCTTT.

The chain is built from TRBV6-5 and TRBJ1-2, with D possibly being TRBD1 (6 bases). CDR1 and CDR2 (germline): MNHEY, SVGAGI. Trimming removed 3 bases from V and 0 bases from J, with 14 bases in between. This CDR3 region has 16 residues. DNA of the CDR3: TGTGCCAGCAGTTATCTCCAGGGGCTCCCTAACTATGGCTACACCTTC. The encoded protein is CASSYLQGLPNYGYTF.

The J gene is TRBJ1-1, the V gene TRBV2; D is possibly TRBD1 (5 bases). Trimming removed 1 base from V and 5 bases from J, with 8 bases in between. CDR3 length equals 13 residues. The V gene's germline CDR1 is SNHLY and CDR2 FYNNEI. Here the CDR3 DNA reads TGTGCCAGCAGTGAAGTGGGGGAAACTGAAGCTTTCTTT. Translating gives CASSEVGETEAFF.

The gene calls are TRBV28 and TRBJ2-7; the D is unclear. V was trimmed by 6 bases and J by 4 bases, leaving 16 bases between them. This CDR3 is 14 amino acids long. The V gene's germline CDR1 is MDHEN and CDR2 SYDVKM. CDR3 sequence reads: CASSPETFSYEQYF. The CDR3 nucleotides read TGTGCCAGCAGCCCTGAAACTTTTTCGTACGAGCAGTACTTC. Supplemented by reference TRBV28 and TRBJ2-7, the full variable domain reads DVKVTQSSRYLVKRTGEKVFLECVQDMDHENMFWYRQDPGLGLRLIYFSYDVKMKEKGDIPEGYSVSREKKERFSLILESASTNQTSMYLCASSPETFSYEQYFGPGTRLTVT.

The chain joins TRBV27 to TRBJ2-1; tentative D call: TRBD1 (8 bases). CDR3 length equals 15 residues. V dropped 7 bases and J dropped 0 bases, with 13 bases sitting between them. In germline, CDR1 is MNHEY, CDR2 SMNVEV (reference sequence). The CDR3 protein is CASNRGGSSYNEQFF. In DNA, the CDR3 is TGTGCCAGCAACAGGGGGGGGAGCTCCTACAATGAGCAGTTCTTC.

The chain employs TRBV5-1 and TRBJ2-1; weak D call: TRBD2 (6 bases). The CDR3 spans 14 residues. V gave up 2 bases and J gave up 7 bases, with 13 bases separating them. The germline CDR1 and CDR2 sequences are SGHRS and YFSETQ. The CDR3 DNA is TGCGCCAGCAGCTTTCGGGACTTAGGGAATGAGCAGTTCTTC. It yields the protein CASSFRDLGNEQFF.

The CDR3 DNA is TGTGCCAGCAGCTGGATTCAAGGGGCCCCCCGGGGTTCACCCCTCCACTTT. Its translation: CASSWIQGAPRGSPLHF. This chain links TRBV21-1 with TRBJ1-6. TRBV21-1 is deemed a pseudogene. This CDR3 has 17 residues.